This T cell receptor beta chain came from a study of early stage breast cancer tumors. Study-wide results and caveats: Functional markers like CD4, CD8 and FOXP3 were missed in bulk sequencing.

This CDR3 is built from 15 residues. Clones were read by immunoSEQ multiplex PCR, and TCRdb kept only the in-frame ones, dropping some. The sample holds 8,500 to 10,000 clones, around 76% seen once. This clone was observed once. Antigen specificity is unknown. The specimen was normal breast tissue next to the tumor. The chain has TRBV21-1 and TRBJ1-3. TRBV21-1 is shown as a pseudogene. The TCR was taken from a person aged 35-49 years with breast cancer. The CDR3 loop reads CARVEAGPGGNTIYF. CDR3 sequence (DNA): TGTGCCAGAGTCGAGGCCGGCCCGGGAGGAAACACCATATATTTT.